Listed below are T cell receptor beta chains from one sample, sequenced in a study of identifying expanded T cells in peripheral blood. Using immunoSEQ multiplex PCR, the repertoire was profiled, and TCRdb retains in-frame clones only, with some absent. This table has roughly 120,000 clones, about 87% appearing once. Sequencing was done on a sample of blood. Receptors were obtained from a person between 18 and 69 years old in good health. CDR3s include the opening cysteine and the closing phenylalanine or tryptophan. The order of the fields is CDR3 DNA, CDR3 protein, V gene, clone size, J gene, D gene. A D gene is named only where the DNA matches it firmly. Only some rows state a clone size, as once, few, many or a class for expanded clones.

cdr3_nt: TGTGCCAGCAGTTACGGCGAGCAGTACTTC
cdr3_aa: CASSYGEQYF
v_call: TRBV6-6
clone_size: .
j_call: TRBJ2-7
d_call: .

cdr3_nt: TGTGCCAGCAGTTTGCTACAAGAGACCCAGTACTTC
cdr3_aa: CASSLLQETQYF
v_call: TRBV28
clone_size: .
j_call: TRBJ2-5
d_call: .

cdr3_nt: TGTGCCATCAGTGAGTCCGGGCTTCTGGATGAGCAGTTCTTC
cdr3_aa: CAISESGLLDEQFF
v_call: TRBV10-3
clone_size: .
j_call: TRBJ2-1
d_call: .

cdr3_nt: TGTGCCAGCAGTTACTCGACCAGGGGGAACACTGAAGCTTTCTTT
cdr3_aa: CASSYSTRGNTEAFF
v_call: TRBV6-5
clone_size: .
j_call: TRBJ1-1
d_call: .

cdr3_nt: TGTGCCAGCAGCCACCGGACAGGGATTTTCTTC
cdr3_aa: CASSHRTGIFF
v_call: TRBV14
clone_size: .
j_call: TRBJ2-1
d_call: TRBD1

cdr3_nt: TGTGCCAGCAGCTTATGGGCAGGGGAAGATTTCTATGGCTACACCTTC
cdr3_aa: CASSLWAGEDFYGYTF
v_call: TRBV7-9
clone_size: .
j_call: TRBJ1-2
d_call: .

cdr3_nt: TGTGCCAGCGCTGAGACTAGCGGGAGCAGCACAGATACGCAGTATTTT
cdr3_aa: CASAETSGSSTDTQYF
v_call: TRBV7-7
clone_size: .
j_call: TRBJ2-3
d_call: TRBD2

cdr3_nt: TGTGCCAGCGAAGGCCAGAAAGAGACCCAGTACTTC
cdr3_aa: CASEGQKETQYF
v_call: TRBV6-1
clone_size: .
j_call: TRBJ2-5
d_call: .

cdr3_nt: TGTGCCAGCAGTTACGGGACAGTCGGAAACACCATATATTTT
cdr3_aa: CASSYGTVGNTIYF
v_call: TRBV6-6
clone_size: .
j_call: TRBJ1-3
d_call: TRBD1

cdr3_nt: TGTGCCAGCGGTTACTCTGGAAACACCATATATTTT
cdr3_aa: CASGYSGNTIYF
v_call: TRBV6-5
clone_size: .
j_call: TRBJ1-3
d_call: .

cdr3_nt: TGTGCCAGCAGTCAGGGGAACAATCAGCCCCAGCATTTT
cdr3_aa: CASSQGNNQPQHF
v_call: TRBV6-6
clone_size: .
j_call: TRBJ1-5
d_call: .

cdr3_nt: TGCGCCAGCAGCCAAGATCGGGGGATGGATTCACCCCTCCACTTT
cdr3_aa: CASSQDRGMDSPLHF
v_call: TRBV4-3
clone_size: .
j_call: TRBJ1-6
d_call: .

cdr3_nt: TGTGCCAGCTCACCACGGGCAGGAGACACCGGGGAGCTGTTTTTT
cdr3_aa: CASSPRAGDTGELFF
v_call: TRBV18
clone_size: .
j_call: TRBJ2-2
d_call: .

cdr3_nt: TGTGCCAGCAGCTGGGGTGGGGGGCTCTACGAGCAGTACTTC
cdr3_aa: CASSWGGGLYEQYF
v_call: TRBV11-2
clone_size: .
j_call: TRBJ2-7
d_call: .

cdr3_nt: TGTGCCAGTAGTCCTCGGGACACGTCCTACGAGCAGTACTTC
cdr3_aa: CASSPRDTSYEQYF
v_call: TRBV19
clone_size: .
j_call: TRBJ2-7
d_call: .

cdr3_nt: TGTGCCAGCAGTGAGATTCGCGGGAGAGGTGAAAAACTGTTTTTT
cdr3_aa: CASSEIRGRGEKLFF
v_call: TRBV6-1
clone_size: .
j_call: TRBJ1-4
d_call: .

cdr3_nt: TGTGCCAGCAGCTTGACAGGGGGAACAGAAAAACTGTTTTTT
cdr3_aa: CASSLTGGTEKLFF
v_call: TRBV7-9
clone_size: once
j_call: TRBJ1-4
d_call: TRBD1

cdr3_nt: TGTGCCAGCAGTTACTCGAAGGGGGCAGCGAAAAGCGAGCAGTACTTC
cdr3_aa: CASSYSKGAAKSEQYF
v_call: TRBV6-6
clone_size: .
j_call: TRBJ2-7
d_call: TRBD1

cdr3_nt: TGTGCCAGCAGCTTAGGTGACAGCGACATTCAGTACTTC
cdr3_aa: CASSLGDSDIQYF
v_call: TRBV11-2
clone_size: .
j_call: TRBJ2-4
d_call: .

cdr3_nt: TGTGCCAGCAGCACCACCCTTCGCGGGACAGGGACTGAAGCTTTCTTT
cdr3_aa: CASSTTLRGTGTEAFF
v_call: TRBV25-1
clone_size: .
j_call: TRBJ1-1
d_call: TRBD1

cdr3_nt: TGTGCCAGCAGTTACGTCGGGCAGGGCCCACTAAGAGGCTACACCTTC
cdr3_aa: CASSYVGQGPLRGYTF
v_call: TRBV6-5
clone_size: .
j_call: TRBJ1-2
d_call: .

cdr3_nt: TGTGCCAGCAGTGAATTGCCAGAGAACACCGGGGAGCTGTTTTTT
cdr3_aa: CASSELPENTGELFF
v_call: TRBV2
clone_size: .
j_call: TRBJ2-2
d_call: .

cdr3_nt: TGTGCCAGCAGTTTGAAAGGGCACGAGCAGTACTTC
cdr3_aa: CASSLKGHEQYF
v_call: TRBV28
clone_size: .
j_call: TRBJ2-7
d_call: .

cdr3_nt: TGTGCCAGCAGTCTATATAACTATGGCTACACCTTC
cdr3_aa: CASSLYNYGYTF
v_call: TRBV7-9
clone_size: .
j_call: TRBJ1-2
d_call: .

cdr3_nt: TGTGCCAGCTCACCCGGGCCTACGTCGGATACGCAGTATTTT
cdr3_aa: CASSPGPTSDTQYF
v_call: TRBV18
clone_size: .
j_call: TRBJ2-3
d_call: .

cdr3_nt: TGTGCCAGCAGCTTCCGACTAGCGGCTAGCACAGATACGCAGTATTTT
cdr3_aa: CASSFRLAASTDTQYF
v_call: TRBV11-3
clone_size: .
j_call: TRBJ2-3
d_call: TRBD2